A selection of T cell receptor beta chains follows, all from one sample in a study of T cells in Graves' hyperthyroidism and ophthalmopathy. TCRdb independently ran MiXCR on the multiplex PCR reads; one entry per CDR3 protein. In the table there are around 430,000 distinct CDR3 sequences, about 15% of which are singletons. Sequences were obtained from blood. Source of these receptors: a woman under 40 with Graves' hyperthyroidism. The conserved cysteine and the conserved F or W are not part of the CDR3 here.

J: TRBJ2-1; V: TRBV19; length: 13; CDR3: ASSAASGSINEQF
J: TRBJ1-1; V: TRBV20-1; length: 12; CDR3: SARPGTAITEAF
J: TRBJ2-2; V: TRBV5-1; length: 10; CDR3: ASGGGTGELF
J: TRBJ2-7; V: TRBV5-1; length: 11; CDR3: ASTPRGSYEQY
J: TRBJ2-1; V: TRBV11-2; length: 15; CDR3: ASSLVDGDWRRHEQF
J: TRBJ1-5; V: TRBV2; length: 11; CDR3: ASTAGSNQPQH
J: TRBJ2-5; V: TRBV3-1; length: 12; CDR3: ASSQSGGGKTQY
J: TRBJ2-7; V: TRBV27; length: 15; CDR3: ASSLWTSGRGLDEQY
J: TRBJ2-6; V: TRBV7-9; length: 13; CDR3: ASSFRVPGANVLT
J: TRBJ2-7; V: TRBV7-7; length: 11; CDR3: ASSLALGGEQY
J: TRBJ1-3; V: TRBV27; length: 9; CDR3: ASRDGNTIY
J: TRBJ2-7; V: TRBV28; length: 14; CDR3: ASSFSRTVPPYEQY
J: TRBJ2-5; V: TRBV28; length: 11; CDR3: ASSRTNQETQY
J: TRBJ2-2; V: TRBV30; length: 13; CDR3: AWSERGARTGELF
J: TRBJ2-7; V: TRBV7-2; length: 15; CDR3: ASSSSTGDLSSYEQY
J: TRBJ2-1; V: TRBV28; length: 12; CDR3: VSQSGRAENEQF
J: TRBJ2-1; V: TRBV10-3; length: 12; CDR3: AISLLAGNNEQF
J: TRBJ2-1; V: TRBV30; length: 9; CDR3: AWSQDNEQF
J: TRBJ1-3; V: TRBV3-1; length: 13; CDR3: ASSQGFSSGNTIY
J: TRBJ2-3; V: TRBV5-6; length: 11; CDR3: ASSRLSGSKLY
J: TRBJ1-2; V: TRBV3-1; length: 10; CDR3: ASSHGQAGYT
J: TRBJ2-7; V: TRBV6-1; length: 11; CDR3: ASSRSSGYEQY
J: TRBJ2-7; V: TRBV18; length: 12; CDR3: ASSPWGQEYEQY
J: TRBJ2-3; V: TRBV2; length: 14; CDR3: ASRGPGLAVAGTQY
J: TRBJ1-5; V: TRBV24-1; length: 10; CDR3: ATSGMDQPQH
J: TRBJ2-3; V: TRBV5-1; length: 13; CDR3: ASSLLAGVTDTQY
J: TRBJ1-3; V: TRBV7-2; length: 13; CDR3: ASSFALLSGNTIY
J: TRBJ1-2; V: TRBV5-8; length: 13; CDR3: ASSLVGRTGYGYT
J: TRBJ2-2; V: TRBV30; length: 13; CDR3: AWSVDFREDGELF
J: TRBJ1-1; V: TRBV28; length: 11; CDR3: ASSSRTGLRAF
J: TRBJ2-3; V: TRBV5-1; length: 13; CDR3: ASSLILAGTDTQY
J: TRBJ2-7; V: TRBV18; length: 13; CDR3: ASSPRDRGFYEQY
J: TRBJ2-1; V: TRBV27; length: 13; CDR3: ASSLAGLAYNEQF
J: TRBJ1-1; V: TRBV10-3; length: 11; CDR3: AIRTIMNTEAF
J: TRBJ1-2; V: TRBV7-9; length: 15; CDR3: ASSLSSLTGGIYGYT
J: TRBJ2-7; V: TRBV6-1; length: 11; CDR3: ASSSGGEGEQY
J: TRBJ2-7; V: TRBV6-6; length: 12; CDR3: ASSYAESSYEQY
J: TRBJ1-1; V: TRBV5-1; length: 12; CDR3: ASSLHDSGTEAF
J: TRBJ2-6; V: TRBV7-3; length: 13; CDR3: ASRLGQAGANVLT
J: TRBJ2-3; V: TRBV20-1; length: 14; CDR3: SASQPTSGKTDTQY
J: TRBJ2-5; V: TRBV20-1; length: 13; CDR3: SARDPRKQQETQY
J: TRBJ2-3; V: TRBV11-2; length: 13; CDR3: ASSLSGRARDTQY
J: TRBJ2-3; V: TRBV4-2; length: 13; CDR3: ASSQALGDTDTQY
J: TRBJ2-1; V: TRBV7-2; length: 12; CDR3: ATGWSGRANEQF
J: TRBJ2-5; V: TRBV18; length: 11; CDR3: ASSPKYQETQY
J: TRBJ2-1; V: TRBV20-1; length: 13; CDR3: SARSGTVTYNEQF
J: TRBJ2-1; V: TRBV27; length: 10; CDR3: ASGRKWDEQF